This passage covers 6 T cell receptor beta chains from one sample sequenced in a study of shared clonotypes between healthy human individuals. Repertoires were generated with immunoSEQ multiplex PCR, while TCRdb's copy carries only in-frame clones and drops some. Counted here are about 2 million clones, 90% to 95% occurring once; the ten biggest clones make up 0.1% to 0.15%. Sequencing used naive CD4+ T cells sorted from blood. Sample subset: CD45RA+ positively selected. The receptors derive from a man in his late teens or twenties in good health.

This chain uses TRBV19 with TRBJ1-5; 11 bases are shared with TRBD1. Looked up from germline, CDR1 is LNHDA and CDR2 is SQIVND (reference sequence). Trimming removed 1 base from V and 7 bases from J; junction bases left unmatched: 6. The CDR3 runs to 16 residues. DNA for the CDR3: TGTGCCAGTAGTATAGGCGGACAGGGGGCTTGGCAGCCCCAGCATTTT. It specifies CASSIGGQGAWQPQHF.

The chain recombines TRBV30 with TRBJ2-1; no firm D call. With 1 base removed from V and 8 bases from J, the gap between germline ends came to 6 bases. CDR1 and CDR2 from the germline V gene are GTSNPN and SVGIG (reference sequence). There are 11 residues in the CDR3. Here the CDR3 DNA reads TGTGCCTGGAGTGCCCTGTATGAGCAGTTCTTC. Encoded protein: CAWSALYEQFF.

The chain carries TRBV30 and TRBJ1-2; D gene ambiguous. V was clipped by 0 bases and J by 6 bases, with 14 bases between them. CDR1 GTSNPN and CDR2 SVGIG come from the germline V gene (reference sequence). This CDR3 has 14 amino acids. DNA of the CDR3: TGTGCCTGGAGTGTAAGAAGGGAATCTAATGGCTACACCTTC. Encoded protein: CAWSVRRESNGYTF. The entire variable domain, with the rest obtained from reference TRBV30 and TRBJ1-2, is as follows: SQTIHQWPATLVQPVGSPLSLECTVEGTSNPNLYWYRQAAGRGLQLLFYSVGIGQISSEVPQNLSASRPQDRQFILSSKKLLLSDSGFYLCAWSVRRESNGYTFGSGTRLTVV.

This clone was seen just once. The chain links TRBV29-1 to TRBJ2-6, with D perhaps TRBD2 (6 bases). V was cut by 4 bases and J by 4 bases, with 17 bases left in between. CDR1 and CDR2 (germline): SQVTM, ANQGSEA. The CDR3 is made up of 16 amino acids. The CDR3 DNA reads as TGCAGCGTTGCGGGAGAAGCTGGGGTAGGGGCCAACGTCCTGACTTTC. Amino acids: CSVAGEAGVGANVLTF.

Turning to this clone: Other DNA sequences in the sample encode the same CDR3. This chain uses TRBV5-4 with TRBJ2-7; D not certain. Trimming stripped 7 bases from V and 2 bases from J, with 13 bases between. Germline values: CDR1 SGHNT, CDR2 YYREEE (reference sequence). The CDR3 totals 13 residues. This chain's CDR3 is CASSLDGPYEQYF. Written as DNA, the CDR3 is TGTGCCAGCTCCCTGGACGGGCCCTACGAGCAGTACTTC.

The genes are TRBV7-9 and TRBJ1-1; 8 bases are shared with TRBD1. The junction had 6 bases not matched to a gene; V was cut back by 1 base and J by 8 bases. This CDR3 comprises 14 residues. Germline-derived CDR1 and CDR2 are SEHNR and FQNEAQ (reference sequence). The CDR3 sequence is CASSLVRGRLEAFF. The CDR3 DNA reads TGTGCCAGCAGCTTAGTCAGGGGGCGCCTCGAAGCTTTCTTT.